This T cell receptor beta chain was recorded in a study of cytomegalovirus exposure and HLA in healthy donors listed by TCRdb under 2017. For context, the study as a whole: An earlier analysis of roughly 500 of the donors reported 250 to 350 Gb of sequence data and some 110 million unique TCR beta sequences obtained from around 180 million T cells. About 280 gigabases of sequencing data and around 90 million unique TCR sequences made up an early release that covered about 640 HLA-typed donors. Among the approximately 430 genotyped donors, approximately 77% belonged to the genetic ancestry cluster associated with self-reported Caucasian donors. The study aimed to test whether signatures of past pathogen exposure could be identified by cataloging public T cell receptors. Using immunosequencing, the study profiled T cell repertoires from approximately 700 subjects and related those repertoires to cytomegalovirus serostatus. Along with the approximately 600-subject first cohort, a separate validation cohort of over 90 different subjects was used. To predict cytomegalovirus infection status, the study brought together high-throughput TCR immunosequencing, statistical association of individual TCRs with disease status, and machine learning. A later analysis re-analyzed previously published TCR beta repertoires from hundreds of donors and added high-resolution HLA genotyping to study TCR occurrence patterns. Rather than using new phenotypic data, the later analysis identified candidate immune exposures from TCR beta sequences and from how often those sequences occurred across donors. An earlier analysis of approximately 580 of the donors used high-throughput TCR beta sequencing to judge whether each TCR beta V gene segment behaved as functional or pseudogenic. Alongside the repertoire data, information on donor age, sex, ethnicity and CMV serostatus was compiled. A later genetic analysis took genome-wide SNP genotypes for about 55% of the 666 donors and used that subset as a discovery cohort. All discovery cohort repertoires had been generated on a single sequencing platform. Class I and class II HLA loci were covered by the typing at four-digit resolution. The number of donors typed differed by locus, with roughly 620-630 for A, B, C, DRB1 and DQB1, 522 for DQA1, 606 for DPA1, and around 430 for DPB1. Roughly 5 DR-DQ haplotypes were handled as single units for association and clustering because linkage in the cohort was strong. Across some 400 genotyped donors of the cohort, an average of about 240,000 unique TCR beta nucleotide sequences per donor were sequenced, and 15% to 20% of those sequences were non-productive.

From the cysteine up to the phenylalanine, the CDR3 has a length of 16 residues. Only the CDR3 region is kept as DNA, spanning 48 bases read in frame from base 1. Trimming takes 3 bases from V and 2 bases from J, and the germline ends sit 18 bases apart. CDR1 and CDR2 were assigned from the germline V gene (reference sequence) as SGHNT and YYREEE. General conclusions and limits of the study: An association between a missense DCLRE1C variant and V-gene and J-gene trimming of TCR beta chains was found in a later genetic analysis and replicated in an independent cohort. Linkage disequilibrium might explain the correlated functional status among segregating V segments, but an unknown experimental factor could not be excluded. Compared with equally common non-associated chains, HLA-associated TCR beta chains in a later analysis were more clonally expanded and had lower generation probabilities. The classifier was reported to diagnose cytomegalovirus status with high specificity and sensitivity in both the original cohort and the validation cohort. A later analysis found that TCR association rates varied across HLA loci, with DRB1 alleles showing the most associated TCRs and HLA-C alleles the fewest. According to a later analysis, most CMV-associated TCR beta chains appeared to be HLA-restricted, and the HLA associations seemed to be driven largely by CMV exposure. The sequencing pipeline was judged likely to have produced a cluster of highly shared sequence variants as a technical artifact. Most TCR sequences were observed very rarely across donors, whereas some public TCRs were present in many individuals. A few of the identified cytomegalovirus-associated TCR beta chains were confirmed in vitro to be specific for cytomegalovirus antigens. A further reported finding was that TCR beta sequences accurately predicted the HLA-A and HLA-B alleles for most subjects in the first cohort. The 87-base-pair reads could not distinguish some IMGT-functional V segments, including TRBV6-2 and TRBV6-3, so those segments were excluded. Specific HLA alleles were associated with 18,000 or so TCR beta sequences at a false discovery rate of 0.05 in a later analysis. An earlier analysis of roughly 570 of the donors showed that most TCR beta V segments appeared in productive rearrangements either about 87% or about 30% of the time, which broadly matched IMGT annotations. Some 16 rarely observed V segments, including chromosome 9 orphons, were excluded from the earlier analysis of 550 to 700 of the donors because counts were too low. Compared with the roughly 720-donor mean, donors in an Asian-associated ancestry cluster had fewer N-insertions in productive TCRs, according to a later genetic analysis. This cohort had only TCR beta chains sequenced, and the lack of alpha or paired-chain data limited which features could be detected. A later analysis reported that several top co-occurrence clusters appeared linked to parvovirus B19, influenza, CMV and Epstein-Barr virus. Because some donors lacked HLA typing at each locus, the association tests relied only on the typed subset. For the cohort, immune exposure information was limited to CMV serostatus. Strong co-occurrence of HLA alleles, especially DR and DQ, made assigning TCR associations to individual alleles difficult. The presence/absence analyses assumed that sequencing depth was roughly uniform across donors, and that assumption may not be true. In the study, some 180 TCR beta chains were listed as associated with cytomegalovirus. It was suggested by the authors that the approach could potentially be generalized to other disease states and immunological phenotypes.

In total, roughly 670 healthy bone marrow donors made up the cohort. Cohort members were all nominally healthy when sampled, although unrecorded immune exposures were likely present. The donor was CMV seronegative and was included in the group of 352 seronegative cohort members. A peripheral blood sample was collected from each donor, and TCR beta sequencing was performed on peripheral blood mononuclear cells. The Qiagen DNeasy Blood Extraction Kit was used to extract genomic DNA from the blood cell samples. The library was generated by the immunoSEQ multiplex PCR assay. A mixture of 60 forward primers for TCR Vbeta segments and 13 reverse primers for TCR Jbeta segments was used in the multiplex PCR. Amplification of the CDR3 region of rearranged TCR beta genes was performed with a multiplex PCR assay on genomic DNA. The amplified TCR beta libraries were sequenced on the Illumina HiSeq System as 87-base-pair reads. The paper's data handling went like this. A later analysis tallied around 87 million unique TCR beta chains across the 666 repertoires, and around 9.9 million of those chains were shared by two or more donors. Raw reads were error-corrected and collapsed into unique sequences by a nearest-neighbor algorithm in which closely related sequences were merged to remove PCR and sequencing errors. Alignment of CDR3 sequences to IMGT reference sequences was used to assign V, D and J gene segments. For a sequence to be retained, a match of at least six nucleotides was required to both a V gene segment and a J gene segment. A rearrangement was called productive if the CDR3 had no stop codons and remained in frame with V and J, and every other rearrangement was called non-productive. CDR3 was defined according to IMGT convention as the region running from the second conserved V-encoded cysteine to the conserved J-encoded phenylalanine. Sequences without an unambiguous match to a single V gene segment were excluded from the earlier analysis of a few hundred of the donors. In an earlier analysis of approximately 560 of the donors, a V segment was called functional when productive rearrangements were above 56.7%, and segregating when the standard deviation between donors exceeded 5%. A statistical classification framework was built to diagnose cytomegalovirus status from the catalog of TCR beta chain sequences. A later analysis assigned V and J genes by comparing TCR nucleotide sequences with IMGT/GENE-DB human TR gene sequences. The TCRdist pipeline was used in a later analysis to assign CDR3 sequences and most-parsimonious VDJ recombination scenarios. In a later analysis, every TCR beta chain was defined by the combination of its CDR3 amino acid sequence and its V-gene family, and reads without a unique V-gene family were dropped. In a later analysis, 550 to 650 highly shared, low-generation-probability nucleotide sequences were removed to address suspected cross-contamination and a sequencing artifact. A later analysis calculated a clonal expansion index for each public chain from normalized within-repertoire ranks of inferred template counts. Generation probabilities in a later analysis came from a VDJ recombination model fitted to out-of-frame rearrangements, and those results were checked against IGoR. A later analysis scored TCR-TCR, TCR-HLA and TCR-CMV co-occurrence with hypergeometric tests, applying a repertoire-size bias correction to TCR pairs. False discovery rates were estimated in a later analysis by permuting HLA or CMV assignments 20 times. In a later analysis, co-occurring TCRs were grouped with DBSCAN, and TCRdist sequence similarity was added when clustering was performed within HLA-allele-positive subsets. Repertoires with fewer than 30,000 or more than 120,000 public chains, plus five repertoires with anomalous nucleotide sharing, were excluded from co-occurrence clustering. The table was pulled from immuneACCESS by TCRdb, which kept in-frame rearrangements only. Such tables lose some clones; where checked, under half of the loss comes from unresolved V genes, and the rest has no known cause. The V and J calls and the clone size are those of that table, but D and trimming were determined from the DNA. In all, the sample holds under 200,000 clones, and approximately 80% of those were seen once. The top ten constitute 1.5% to 2% of the sample.

Comments on this clone: Its antigen is unknown. No base quality values were provided; no much bigger clone lies one nucleotide off.

Source material: PBMCs. The chain couples TRBV5-4 to TRBJ2-7; TRBD1 might be the D gene, on 6 matching bases. The clonotype was recovered from a woman aged 18-29 years in good health and CMV-seronegative. The CDR3 sequence is CASSSEPGTQTYEQYF. The base sequence is TGTGCCAGCAGCTCAGAGCCTGGGACACAGACCTACGAGCAGTACTTC.